This T cell receptor beta chain was profiled in a study of CD8 T cells in ankylosing spondylitis. Study conclusions and caveats: Characteristic, it appeared, of ankylosing spondylitis blood was a TCR beta motif of about eight highly homologous variants.

Quantitative 5'-RACE with molecular barcodes produced the TCR beta libraries. TCRdb recomputed calls from the 5' RACE reads with MiXCR, one row per CDR3 protein. This sample has roughly 440,000 distinct CDR3 sequences, with roughly a sixth found just once. The CDR3 has 15 amino acids. Germline values: CDR1 ENHRY, CDR2 SYGVKD. Unmatched junction bases numbered 9, after V lost 3 bases and J lost 5 bases. This clonotype was observed a few times. Antigen specificity is unknown. The specimen was blood, either unsorted or a sorted T cell fraction (not recorded which). The V and J genes are TRBV10-3 and TRBJ2-5; 7 nucleotides line up with TRBD1. The TCR originated in a male donor with ankylosing spondylitis. DNA for the CDR3: TGTGCCATCAGTGAAGGGGGCACAGGCGTCGAGACCCAGTACTTC. Translation gives CAISEGGTGVETQYF.